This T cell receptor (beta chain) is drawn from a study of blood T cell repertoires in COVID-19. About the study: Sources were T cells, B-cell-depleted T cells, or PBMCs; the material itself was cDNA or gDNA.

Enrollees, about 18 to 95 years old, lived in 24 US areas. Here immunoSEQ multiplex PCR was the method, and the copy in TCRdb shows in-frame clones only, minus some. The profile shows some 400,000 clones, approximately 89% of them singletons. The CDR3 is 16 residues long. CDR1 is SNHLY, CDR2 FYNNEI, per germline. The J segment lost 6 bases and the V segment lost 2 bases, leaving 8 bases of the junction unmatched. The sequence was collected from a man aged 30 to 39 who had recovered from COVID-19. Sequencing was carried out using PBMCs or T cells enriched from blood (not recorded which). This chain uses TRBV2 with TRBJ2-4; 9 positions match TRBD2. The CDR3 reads CASSELWRGGGNIQYF. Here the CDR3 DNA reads TGTGCCAGCAGTGAATTGTGGCGGGGGGGCGGAAACATTCAGTACTTC. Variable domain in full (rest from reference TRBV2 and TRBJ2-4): EPEVTQTPSHQVTQMGQEVILRCVPISNHLYFYWYRQILGQKVEFLVSFYNNEISEKSEIFDDQFSVERPDGSNFTLKIRSTKLEDSAMYFCASSELWRGGGNIQYFGAGTRLSVL.